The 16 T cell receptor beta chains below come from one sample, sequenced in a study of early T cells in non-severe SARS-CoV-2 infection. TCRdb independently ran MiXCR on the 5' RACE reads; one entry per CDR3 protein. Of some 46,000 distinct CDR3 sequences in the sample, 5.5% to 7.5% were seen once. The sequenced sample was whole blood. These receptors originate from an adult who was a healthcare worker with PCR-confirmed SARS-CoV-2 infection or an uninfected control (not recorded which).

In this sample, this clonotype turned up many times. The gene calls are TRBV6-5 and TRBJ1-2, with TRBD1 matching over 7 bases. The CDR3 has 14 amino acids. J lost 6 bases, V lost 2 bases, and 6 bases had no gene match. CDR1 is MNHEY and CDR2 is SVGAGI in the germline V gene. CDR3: CASSYVQGGNGYTF. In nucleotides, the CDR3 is TGTGCCAGCAGTTACGTGCAGGGGGGAAATGGCTACACCTTC.

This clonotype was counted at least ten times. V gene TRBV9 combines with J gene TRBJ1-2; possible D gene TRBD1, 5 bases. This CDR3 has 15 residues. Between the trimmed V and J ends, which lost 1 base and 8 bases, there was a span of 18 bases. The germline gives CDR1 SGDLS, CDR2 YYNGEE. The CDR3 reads CASSVSPDRNRGYTF. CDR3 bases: TGTGCCAGCAGCGTATCCCCCGACAGAAATCGGGGCTACACCTTC.

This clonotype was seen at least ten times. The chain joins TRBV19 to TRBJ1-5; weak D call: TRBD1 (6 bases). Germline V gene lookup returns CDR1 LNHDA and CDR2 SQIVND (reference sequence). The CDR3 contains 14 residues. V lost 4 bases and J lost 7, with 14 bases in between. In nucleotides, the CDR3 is TGTGCCAGTAGTAACGGGGGCCTGCACCAGCCCCAGCATTTT. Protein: CASSNGGLHQPQHF.

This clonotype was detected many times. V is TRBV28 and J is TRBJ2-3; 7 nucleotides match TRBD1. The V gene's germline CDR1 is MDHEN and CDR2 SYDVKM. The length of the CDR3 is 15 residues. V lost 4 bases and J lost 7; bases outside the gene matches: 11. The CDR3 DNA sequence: TGTGCCAGCAGTTCCACAGGGGCCTTTCCCAATACGCAGTATTTT. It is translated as CASSSTGAFPNTQYF.

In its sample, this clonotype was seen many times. The CDR3 reads CASSTPYILDRDNEQFF. The CDR3, as DNA: TGTGCCAGTAGTACACCCTATATCCTGGACAGGGACAATGAGCAGTTCTTC. The V and J genes are TRBV19 and TRBJ2-1, with 8 bases lining up with TRBD1. Germline V gene sequence: CDR1 LNHDA, CDR2 SQIVND (reference sequence). V gave up 4 bases and J gave up 5 bases; unmatched junction bases: 13. This CDR3 region has 17 residues. The full variable domain, its missing parts supplied by reference TRBV19 and TRBJ2-1, is DGGITQSPKYLFRKEGQNVTLSCEQNLNHDAMYWYRQDPGQGLRLIYYSQIVNDFQKGDIAEGYSVSREKKESFPLTVTSAQKNPTAFYLCASSTPYILDRDNEQFFGPGTRLTVL.

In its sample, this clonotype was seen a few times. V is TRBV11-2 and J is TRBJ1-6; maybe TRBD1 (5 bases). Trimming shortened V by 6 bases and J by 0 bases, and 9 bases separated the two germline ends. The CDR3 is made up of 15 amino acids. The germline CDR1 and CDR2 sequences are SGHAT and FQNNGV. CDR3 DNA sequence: TGTGCCAGCAGACCAGGGAGCTCCTATAATTCACCCCTCCACTTT. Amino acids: CASRPGSSYNSPLHF.

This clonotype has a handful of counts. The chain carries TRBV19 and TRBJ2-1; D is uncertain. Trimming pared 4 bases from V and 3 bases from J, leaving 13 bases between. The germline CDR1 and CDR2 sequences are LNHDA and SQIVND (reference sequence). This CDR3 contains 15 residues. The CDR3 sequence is CASSRNSDRYNEQFF. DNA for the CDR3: TGTGCCAGTAGTAGAAACTCCGACCGCTACAATGAGCAGTTCTTC.

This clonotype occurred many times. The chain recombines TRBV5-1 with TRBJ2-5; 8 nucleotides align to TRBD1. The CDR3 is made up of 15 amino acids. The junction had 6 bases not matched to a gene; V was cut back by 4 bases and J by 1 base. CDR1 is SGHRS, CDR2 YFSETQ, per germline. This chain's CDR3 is CASSGMGQVQETQYF. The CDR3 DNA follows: TGCGCCAGCAGCGGGATGGGACAGGTCCAAGAGACCCAGTACTTC. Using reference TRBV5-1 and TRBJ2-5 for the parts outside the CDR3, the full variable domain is KAGVTQTPRYLIKTRGQQVTLSCSPISGHRSVSWYQQTPGQGLQFLFEYFSETQRNKGNFPGRFSGRQFSNSRSEMNVSTLELGDSALYLCASSGMGQVQETQYFGPGTRLLVL.

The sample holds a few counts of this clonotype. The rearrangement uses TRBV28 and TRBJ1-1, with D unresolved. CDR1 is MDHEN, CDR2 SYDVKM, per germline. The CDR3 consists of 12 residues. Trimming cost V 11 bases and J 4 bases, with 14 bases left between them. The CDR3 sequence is CACLAVGTEAFF. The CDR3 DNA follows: TGTGCCTGCCTTGCGGTAGGCACTGAAGCTTTCTTT.

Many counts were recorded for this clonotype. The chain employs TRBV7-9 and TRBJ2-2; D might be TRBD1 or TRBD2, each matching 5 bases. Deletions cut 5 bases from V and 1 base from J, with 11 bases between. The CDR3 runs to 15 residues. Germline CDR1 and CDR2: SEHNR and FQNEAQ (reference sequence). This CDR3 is CASSEGPMNTGELFF. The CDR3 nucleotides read TGTGCCAGCAGCGAGGGACCTATGAACACCGGGGAGCTGTTTTTT.

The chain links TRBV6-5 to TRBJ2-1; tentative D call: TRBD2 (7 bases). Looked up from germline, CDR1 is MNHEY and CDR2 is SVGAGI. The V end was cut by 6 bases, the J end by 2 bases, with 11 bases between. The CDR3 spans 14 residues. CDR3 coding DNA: TGTGCCAGCAGGGGCGGGGGCCCCTACAATGAGCAGTTCTTC. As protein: CASRGGGPYNEQFF.

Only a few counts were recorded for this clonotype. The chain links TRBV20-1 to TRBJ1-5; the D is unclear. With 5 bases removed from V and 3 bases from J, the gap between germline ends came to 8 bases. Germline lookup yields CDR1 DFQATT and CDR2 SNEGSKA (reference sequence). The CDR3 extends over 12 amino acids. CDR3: CSAVQNNQPQHF. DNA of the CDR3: TGCAGTGCTGTACAGAACAATCAGCCCCAGCATTTT.

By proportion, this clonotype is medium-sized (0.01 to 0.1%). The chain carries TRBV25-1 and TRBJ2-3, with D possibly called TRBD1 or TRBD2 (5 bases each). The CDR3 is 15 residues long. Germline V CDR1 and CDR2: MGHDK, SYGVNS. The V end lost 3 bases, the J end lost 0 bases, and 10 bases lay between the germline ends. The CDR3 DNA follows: TGTGCCAGCAGTGACGGGACGGGAAGCACAGATACGCAGTATTTT. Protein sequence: CASSDGTGSTDTQYF.

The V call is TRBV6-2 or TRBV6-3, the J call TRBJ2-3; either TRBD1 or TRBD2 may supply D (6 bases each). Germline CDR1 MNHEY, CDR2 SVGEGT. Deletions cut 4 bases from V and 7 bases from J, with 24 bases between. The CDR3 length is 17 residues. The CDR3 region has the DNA TGTGCCAGCAGTTTCCGCGCCGTGGAGGGGGTCGAATATACGCAGTATTTT. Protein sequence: CASSFRAVEGVEYTQYF.

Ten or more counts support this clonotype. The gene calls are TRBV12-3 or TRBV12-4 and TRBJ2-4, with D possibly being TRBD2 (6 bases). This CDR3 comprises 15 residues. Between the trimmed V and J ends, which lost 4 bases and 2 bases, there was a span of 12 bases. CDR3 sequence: CASSWTDYSKNIQYF. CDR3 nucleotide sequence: TGTGCCAGCAGTTGGACGGACTACTCCAAAAACATTCAGTACTTC.

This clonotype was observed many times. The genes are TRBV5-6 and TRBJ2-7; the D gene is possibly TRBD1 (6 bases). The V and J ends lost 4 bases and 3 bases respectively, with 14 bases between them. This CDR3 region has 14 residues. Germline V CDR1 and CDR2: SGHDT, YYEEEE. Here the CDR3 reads CASSLNTGIYEQYF. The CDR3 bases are TGTGCCAGCAGCCTAAACACAGGGATCTACGAGCAGTACTTC.